This TCR beta chain is drawn from a study of shared clonotypes between healthy human individuals. Study-level results: Generally, naive subsets came out with larger estimated richness than memory subsets.

Sequenced by immunoSEQ multiplex PCR; TCRdb stores in-frame clones only, minus some. The sample includes some 1.5 million clones, nearly 99% of them seen just once. Per the germline V gene, CDR1 is SGHTA and CDR2 is FQGNSA. The CDR3 consists of 15 residues. Trimming cost V 4 bases and J 5 bases, with 14 bases left between them. Comment on this clone: Antigen specificity is unknown.

The sample was naive CD4+ T cells sorted from blood. Subset denoted: CD45RA+ positively selected. The receptor was derived from a man aged 30-40 years in good health. The chain carries TRBV7-2 and TRBJ1-4, with D perhaps TRBD1 (6 bases). The CDR3 DNA reads TGTGCCAGCAGCTCCCAGGGGCGGAACAATGAAAAACTGTTTTTT. This sequence encodes CASSSQGRNNEKLFF.